Shown below are 27 T cell receptor beta chains from a single sample sequenced in a study of T cell changes during pregnancy in multiple sclerosis. The assay was immunoSEQ multiplex PCR, and TCRdb's table has in-frame clones only and misses some. This sample has some 49,000 clones; roughly nine tenths occur once, and the top ten carry more than 0.35%. Sequencing was performed on CD4+ T cells from peripheral blood mononuclear cells, taken in the second trimester of pregnancy. The receptors come from a female donor in good health, enrolled as a control in a pregnancy study.

The chain links TRBV19 to TRBJ2-3; perhaps TRBD2 as D (7 bases). V was clipped by 2 bases and J by 1 base, with 16 bases between them. The V gene's germline CDR1 is LNHDA and CDR2 SQIVND (reference sequence). There are 17 residues in the CDR3. The CDR3 sequence is CASSIPRGRGGTDTQYF. The CDR3, as DNA: TGTGCCAGTAGTATACCCCGGGGGAGGGGGGGCACAGATACGCAGTATTTT.

The chain links TRBV5-8 to TRBJ2-1; 7 nucleotides match TRBD2. The CDR3 is made up of 16 amino acids. Trimming cost V 0 bases and J 4 bases; bases outside gene matches: 7. In germline, CDR1 is SGHTS, CDR2 YDEGEE. The CDR3 here is CASSLALKLAYNEQFF. CDR3 bases: TGTGCCAGCAGCTTGGCCTTGAAACTAGCGTACAATGAGCAGTTCTTC. The whole variable domain, remainder taken from reference TRBV5-8 and TRBJ2-1, is EAGVTQSPTHLIKTRGQQATLRCSPISGHTSVYWYQQALGLGLQFLLWYDEGEERNRGNFPPRFSGRQFPNYSSELNVNALELEDSALYLCASSLALKLAYNEQFFGPGTRLTVL.

CDR3 amino acids: CASSLDEAGMSEAFF. The CDR3 DNA is TGTGCCAGCAGCTTGGACGAGGCGGGGATGAGTGAAGCTTTCTTT. V and J are TRBV5-6 and TRBJ1-1, with no clear D. Germline CDR1 reads SGHDT; CDR2 reads YYEEEE. V shed 0 bases and J shed 7 bases, with 16 bases lying between them. This CDR3 comprises 15 residues.

The chain links TRBV11-2 to TRBJ1-2, with TRBD1 matching 12 bases. The V and J ends lost 6 bases and 7 bases, in that order; junction bases with no gene match: 12. CDR3 size: 16 residues. Germline CDR1 and CDR2: SGHAT and FQNNGV. DNA for the CDR3: TGTGCCAGCAGTAAACCCGGGACAGGGGGCTTTCTTGGCTACACCTTC. It translates to CASSKPGTGGFLGYTF.

The chain employs TRBV18 and TRBJ2-3; TRBD2 aligns across 16 bases. The germline CDR1 and CDR2 sequences are KGHSH and LQKENI. The CDR3 loop spans 18 amino acids. J gave up 3 bases and V 1 base, and 4 bases lay outside the gene matches. The CDR3 bases are TGTGCCAGCTCACCACGGGGACTAGCGGGGGGGCCGACAGATACGCAGTATTTT. It translates to CASSPRGLAGGPTDTQYF.

The genes are TRBV5-4 and TRBJ2-1; 9 bases fit TRBD1. J gave up 3 bases and V 5 bases, and 6 bases lay outside the gene matches. This CDR3 region has 15 residues. Germline-derived CDR1 and CDR2 are SGHNT and YYREEE (reference sequence). CDR3 residues: CASSKPGQGYNEQFF. The CDR3, as DNA: TGTGCCAGCAGTAAGCCGGGACAGGGCTACAATGAGCAGTTCTTC.

The rearrangement uses TRBV7-9 and TRBJ1-1; TRBD1 agrees at 7 bases. The CDR3 has 14 residues. The ends lost 5 bases at V and 5 bases at J; junction bases unmatched: 8. Germline CDR1 and CDR2: SEHNR and FQNEAQ (reference sequence). The CDR3 region has the DNA TGTGCCAGCAGCAGATTACAGGGGCAGACTGAAGCTTTCTTT. Its translation is CASSRLQGQTEAFF.

This chain joins TRBV30 and TRBJ1-2, with D uncertain. The CDR3 has 13 amino acids. V was shortened by 3 bases and J by 7 bases, with 15 bases between the two germline ends. Germline loops: CDR1 GTSNPN, CDR2 SVGIG (reference sequence). CDR3 DNA sequence: TGTGCCTGGAGCCCCCTAGACGTGGGTGGCTACACCTTC. Amino acid sequence: CAWSPLDVGGYTF.

The chain carries TRBV10-3 and TRBJ1-2; 9 nucleotides agree with TRBD1. The CDR3 has 18 amino acids. Per germline, CDR1 ENHRY and CDR2 SYGVKD. V lost 0 bases, J lost 3 bases, and 11 bases stayed unmatched. The CDR3 nucleotides are TGTGCCATCAGTGAGTCGCCGACAGGGGGTTTCCCCGACTATGGCTACACCTTC. Its protein is CAISESPTGGFPDYGYTF.

This chain uses TRBV7-9 with TRBJ2-7, with a possible D match to TRBD2 (5 bases). This CDR3 is 14 amino acids long. Trimming took off 6 bases at V and 6 bases at J, with 18 bases between the two ends. From germline, CDR1 is SEHNR and CDR2 FQNEAQ (reference sequence). CDR3 bases: TGTGCCAGCAGACCGGGATCACAGAGTAGCGAGCAGTACTTC. Amino acid sequence: CASRPGSQSSEQYF.

The chain couples TRBV5-1 to TRBJ1-4; D gene ambiguous. Trimming cost V 2 bases and J 8 bases, with 10 bases left between them. This CDR3 is 13 amino acids long. Per germline, CDR1 SGHRS and CDR2 YFSETQ. In nucleotides, the CDR3 is TGCGCCAGCAGCTTCGGCGGTGGAGAAAAACTGTTTTTT. Its translation is CASSFGGGEKLFF.

This chain connects TRBV10-3 to TRBJ2-5; maybe TRBD1 (5 bases). Gene TRBJ2-7 matches the end of the DNA better, so the J call may be wrong. The CDR3 is 12 residues long. CDR1 and CDR2 (germline): ENHRY, SYGVKD. The CDR3 protein is CATKDNGDEQYF. CDR3 bases: TGTGCCACAAAGGACAACGGTGACGAGCAGTACTTC.

CDR3 region: CASRTTGSEKLFF. The CDR3 bases are TGTGCCAGTAGAACGACAGGATCCGAAAAACTGTTTTTT. The chain joins TRBV19 to TRBJ1-4; D is perhaps TRBD1 (6 bases). The CDR3 consists of 13 residues. In germline, CDR1 is LNHDA, CDR2 SQIVND (reference sequence). V shed 6 bases and J shed 8 bases, with 13 bases lying between them.

The chain carries TRBV19 and TRBJ1-1; D gene unclear. Germline V CDR1 and CDR2: LNHDA, SQIVND (reference sequence). This CDR3 spans 15 amino acids. V lost 7 bases and J 1 base, leaving 16 bases between the germline ends. The CDR3 DNA sequence: TGTGCCAGTATAGGAACAGTTCTCGGGAACACTGAAGCTTTCTTT. Translating it yields CASIGTVLGNTEAFF.

This chain links TRBV2 with TRBJ2-7; D is possibly TRBD1 (6 bases). Germline V gene data show CDR1 as SNHLY and CDR2 as FYNNEI. V shed 6 bases and J shed 5 bases, with 17 bases lying between them. This CDR3 is built from 14 residues. Here the CDR3 reads CASSEYGRGNEQYF. The CDR3 region has the DNA TGTGCCAGCAGCGAATATGGCAGGGGAAACGAGCAGTACTTC.

V gene TRBV6-1 combines with J gene TRBJ2-5; TRBD1 aligns across 11 bases. Looked up from germline, CDR1 is MNHNS and CDR2 is SASEGT. The junction had 10 bases not matched to a gene; V was cut back by 11 bases and J by 5 bases. The CDR3 is 14 amino acids. In DNA, the CDR3 is TGTGCCGGTAGGACAGGGGGCTCGGTGGAGACCCAGTACTTC. Protein: CAGRTGGSVETQYF.

V and J are TRBV11-3 and TRBJ1-4; D not resolved. This CDR3 has 15 residues. Germline CDR1 is SGHNT and CDR2 is YENEEA. V gave up 4 bases and J gave up 8 bases, with 17 bases separating them. CDR3 sequence reads: CASSSDPQDSEKLFF. In nucleotides, the CDR3 is TGTGCCAGCAGCTCGGACCCCCAGGACTCCGAAAAACTGTTTTTT.

A note on this clone: The sample has other DNA sequences that encode this CDR3 too. The V and J genes are TRBV19 and TRBJ1-5, with 8 nucleotides matching TRBD1. The CDR3 contains 14 residues. CDR1 LNHDA and CDR2 SQIVND come from the germline V gene (reference sequence). The junction had 2 bases not matched to a gene; V was cut back by 5 bases and J by 2 bases. CDR3 amino acids: CASSPTGGNQPQHF. The CDR3 DNA reads as TGTGCCAGTAGTCCGACAGGGGGCAATCAGCCCCAGCATTTT.

V gene TRBV6-1 combines with J gene TRBJ1-2; D is perhaps TRBD1 (6 bases). The CDR3 totals 13 residues. V shed 3 bases and J shed 4 bases, with 9 bases lying between them. Germline V gene lookup returns CDR1 MNHNS and CDR2 SASEGT. The CDR3 here is CASSDRGGYGYTF. The CDR3 nucleotides read TGTGCCAGCAGTGATAGGGGGGGCTATGGCTACACCTTC.

J is TRBJ1-3 and V is TRBV18; D remains ambiguous. Trimming pared 0 bases from V and 5 bases from J, leaving 11 bases between. Germline CDR1 is KGHSH and CDR2 is LQKENI. CDR3 length: 15 amino acids. The CDR3 nucleotides are TGTGCCAGCTCACCACCCGATCGCGGGCGAAACACCATATATTTT. This encodes CASSPPDRGRNTIYF. The full variable domain, rest sourced from reference TRBV18 and TRBJ1-3, is NAGVMQNPRHLVRRRGQEARLRCSPMKGHSHVYWYRQLPEEGLKFMVYLQKENIIDESGMPKERFSAEFPKEGPSILRIQQVVRGDSAAYFCASSPPDRGRNTIYFGEGSWLTVV.

The chain carries TRBV19 and TRBJ1-1; D remains ambiguous. The CDR3 is 13 residues long. V lost 4 bases, J lost 2 bases, and 8 bases lay in between. CDR1 LNHDA and CDR2 SQIVND come from the germline V gene (reference sequence). CDR3 sequence: CASSTQTNTEAFF. The CDR3 DNA is TGTGCCAGTAGTACCCAGACAAACACTGAAGCTTTCTTT. Full variable domain (rest looked up from reference TRBV19 and TRBJ1-1): DGGITQSPKYLFRKEGQNVTLSCEQNLNHDAMYWYRQDPGQGLRLIYYSQIVNDFQKGDIAEGYSVSREKKESFPLTVTSAQKNPTAFYLCASSTQTNTEAFFGQGTRLTVV.

This clone was observed a handful of times. V is TRBV6-5 and J is TRBJ1-1; the match to TRBD1 covers 9 bases. The CDR3 is 15 amino acids. The J segment lost 4 bases and the V segment lost 5 bases, leaving 8 bases of the junction unmatched. In germline, CDR1 is MNHEY, CDR2 SVGAGI. The CDR3 sequence: CASSRQGVRFTEAFF. CDR3 bases: TGTGCCAGCAGTCGACAGGGGGTTAGATTCACTGAAGCTTTCTTT.

The CDR3 spells CASSQDRGGYTF. The DNA of the CDR3 is TGTGCCAGCAGCCAGGACAGGGGAGGCTACACCTTC. V and J are TRBV6-5 and TRBJ1-2; 9 positions match TRBD1. This CDR3 region has 12 residues. The V segment lost 6 bases and the J segment 8 bases; nucleotides outside the gene matches: 4. Germline V CDR1 and CDR2: MNHEY, SVGAGI.

The chain combines TRBV6-1 with TRBJ2-7, with 9 bases fitting TRBD2. V lost 1 base and J lost 5; bases outside the gene matches: 9. Germline-derived CDR1 and CDR2 are MNHNS and SASEGT. The CDR3 is 16 amino acids. The CDR3 sequence: CASSEEGRGGLDEQYF. DNA of the CDR3: TGTGCCAGCAGTGAAGAGGGGCGGGGGGGCCTCGACGAGCAGTACTTC.

The chain carries TRBV19 and TRBJ1-1; D may be TRBD1 (5 bases). Germline V gene data show CDR1 as LNHDA and CDR2 as SQIVND (reference sequence). The CDR3 has 14 amino acids. With 3 bases removed from V and 0 bases from J, the gap between germline ends came to 8 bases. CDR3 sequence (DNA): TGTGCCAGTAGTATCTCAGGGTTGAACACTGAAGCTTTCTTT. Translating it yields CASSISGLNTEAFF.

CDR3 coding DNA: TGTGCCAGCAGCCTCGAAACAGGATCAGATACGCAGTATTTT. Protein product: CASSLETGSDTQYF. The gene calls are TRBV5-4 and TRBJ2-3; a possible D gene is TRBD1 (5 bases). The germline CDR1 and CDR2 sequences are SGHNT and YYREEE (reference sequence). This CDR3 is built from 14 residues. The V and J ends lost 4 bases and 4 bases respectively, with 13 bases between them.

J is TRBJ2-3 and V is TRBV6-4; weak D call: TRBD1 (5 bases). The CDR3 runs to 14 residues. Trimming took 4 bases from V and 4 from J, leaving 12 bases between them. Germline V lookup: CDR1 MRHNA, CDR2 SNTAGT. The CDR3 here is CASSVQRGSDTQYF. Written as DNA, the CDR3 is TGTGCCAGCAGTGTGCAAAGGGGATCAGATACGCAGTATTTT.